The clone carrying this T cell receptor (beta chain) was recorded only once. Its matching antigen is unknown. This specimen includes other DNA sequences encoding the same CDR3. The PCR ran on 60 Vbeta and 13 Jbeta primers. Sequencing used immunoSEQ multiplex PCR; TCRdb keeps in-frame clones, though not all of them. The sample has about 180,000 clones, around 80% seen once; the top ten hold under 0.6%. This record belongs to a study of cytomegalovirus exposure and HLA in healthy donors. Study-level points and caveats: Reported findings show TCR beta sequences accurately forecast HLA-A and HLA-B alleles in most subjects.

The CDR3 totals 12 residues. V was cut by 2 bases and J by 8 bases, with 6 bases left in between. Germline CDR1 and CDR2: KGHSH and LQKENI. Sample: PBMCs. The rearrangement joins TRBV18 to TRBJ1-4; a possible D gene is TRBD1 (6 bases). This clonotype originated in a woman in her 50s in good health and CMV-seronegative. This CDR3 reads CASSPGGEKLFF. The CDR3 nucleotides are TGTGCCAGCTCACCAGGGGGCGAAAAACTGTTTTTT.